This T cell receptor beta chain was sequenced in a study of glioma-infiltrating T cells. Overall study results and limits: Very few CDR3 sequences were shared between tissue and blood. Non-neoplastic patients had below-expected tissue-blood divergence, while all gliomas exceeded expectation.

Regarding this clonotype: Its antigen is not known. Given a much more abundant clone one base away, this may be a read error.

Amplification of TCR alpha and beta CDR3 regions from RNA used iRepertoire nested multiplex PCR. MiXCR was run by TCRdb on the multiplex PCR reads, yielding one entry per CDR3 protein. This repertoire shows fewer than 11,000 distinct CDR3 sequences, 56% found once; its top ten account for less than 25%. The sample consisted of glioma tissue, nonneoplastic brain tissue, or PBMCs (not recorded which). This TCR was recovered from a human donor with low-grade glioma or glioblastoma, undergoing nonglioma brain surgery, or in good health (not recorded which).

The CDR3 region is CASSLRRTGTYEQYF. CDR3 DNA sequence: TGTGCCAGCAGCCTACGAAGAACAGGGACCTACGAGCAGTACTTC. The chain couples TRBV7-9 to TRBJ2-7; D may be TRBD1 (6 bases). This CDR3 comprises 15 residues. The V end was cut by 5 bases, the J end by 2 bases, with 16 bases between. In germline, CDR1 is SEHNR, CDR2 FQNEAQ (reference sequence).